This T cell receptor beta chain was retrieved from a study of T cell repertoires in cytomegalovirus infection. The wider study: Public TCR beta signature analysis indicated the presence of both CMV infection and matching HLA type. Study-wide results and limits: The cumulative frequency of public TCR beta families distinguished individuals who carried CMV together with the relevant HLA. There were HLA-C-restricted CMV-specific TCR beta clonotypes dominating the ex vivo response.

This clonotype was picked up many times. What it binds is not known. CDR3 length equals 15 residues. Per the germline V gene, CDR1 is SGHRS and CDR2 is YFSETQ. The trim removed 0 bases at V and 4 bases at J, leaving 4 bases unmatched. TCRdb itself ran the reads through MiXCR, one entry per CDR3 protein. Of roughly 230,000 distinct CDR3 sequences listed, about a sixth are singletons. The receptor's source is a human donor in good health (CMV status not recorded). Some clones in this sample may be carry-over from other donors' samples. Sequenced sample: CD8+ T cells from PBMCs. The gene calls are TRBV5-1 and TRBJ2-1, with 7 bases aligning to TRBD1. The CDR3 sequence: CASSLGQGEYNEQFF. CDR3 DNA sequence: TGCGCCAGCAGCTTGGGACAGGGAGAATACAATGAGCAGTTCTTC.